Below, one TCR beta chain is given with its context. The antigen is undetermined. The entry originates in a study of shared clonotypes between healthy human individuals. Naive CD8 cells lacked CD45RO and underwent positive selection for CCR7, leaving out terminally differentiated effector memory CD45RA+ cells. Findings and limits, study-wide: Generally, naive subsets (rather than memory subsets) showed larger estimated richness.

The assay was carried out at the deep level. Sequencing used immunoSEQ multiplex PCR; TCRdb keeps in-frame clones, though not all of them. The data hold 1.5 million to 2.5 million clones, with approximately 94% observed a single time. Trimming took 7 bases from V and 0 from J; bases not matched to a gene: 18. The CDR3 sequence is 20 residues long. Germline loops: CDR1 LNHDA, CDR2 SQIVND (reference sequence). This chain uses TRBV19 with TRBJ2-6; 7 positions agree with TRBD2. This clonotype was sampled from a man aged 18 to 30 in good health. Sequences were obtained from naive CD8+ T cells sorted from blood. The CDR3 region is CASTRTGGTGSFSGANVLTF. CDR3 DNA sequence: TGTGCCAGTACCAGGACGGGAGGAACCGGATCCTTCTCTGGGGCCAACGTCCTGACTTTC.